A selection of T cell receptor beta chains follows, all from one sample in a study of OX40 agonist ivuxolimab in advanced cancers. Clones were read by immunoSEQ multiplex PCR, and TCRdb kept only the in-frame ones, dropping some. The sample holds some 90,000 clones, about 90% seen once. Sample: CD4+ or CD8+ T cells sorted from blood, taken in a trial of the OX40 agonist ivuxolimab. The origin of the receptors is an adult with an advanced solid tumor such as melanoma, head and neck, liver or kidney cancer. CDR3s include the opening cysteine and the closing phenylalanine or tryptophan. D genes are given only for firm matches. Size is stated for part of the rows, as once, few or many counts, or as a class when the clone is expanded.

V	D	size	J	DNA	CDR3
TRBV19	NA	NA	TRBJ1-2	TGTGCCAGTAGTATATTGGGGAATGGCTACACCTTC	CASSILGNGYTF
TRBV11-2	TRBD2	NA	TRBJ2-5	TGTGCCAGCAGCCGGTCCGGGACTAGCGGGATACTGCGGCAAGAGACCCAGTACTTC	CASSRSGTSGILRQETQYF
TRBV28	NA	NA	TRBJ1-5	TGTGCCAGCAGCGGCGTGAGGGGCAGCAGCAATCAGCCCCAGCATTTT	CASSGVRGSSNQPQHF
TRBV29-1	TRBD1	few	TRBJ1-2	TGCAGCGTTGAAGGGGGTGAAGACAGGGAAGGATATGGCTACACCTTC	CSVEGGEDREGYGYTF
TRBV4-3	TRBD2	NA	TRBJ2-1	TGCGCCAGCAGCCAAGTTTCTAGCGGGAGCGGCAATGAGCAGTTCTTC	CASSQVSSGSGNEQFF
TRBV4-3	NA	NA	TRBJ2-6	TGCGCCAGCAGCCGCGGGATTGCTGGGGCCAACGTCCTGACTTTC	CASSRGIAGANVLTF
TRBV5-5	NA	NA	TRBJ2-6	TGTGCCAGCAGCCCACCGGGTCAGACAGCCAACGTCCTGACTTTC	CASSPPGQTANVLTF
TRBV9	TRBD1	NA	TRBJ1-5	TGTGCCAGCAGCGTAGGGGACAGGGGATTCGGAGATCACCCCCAGCATTTT	CASSVGDRGFGDHPQHF
TRBV4-3	NA	NA	TRBJ2-7	TGCGCCAGCAGCCAAGAATTTAAGGGGAACAGGATTGAGCAGTACTTC	CASSQEFKGNRIEQYF
TRBV14	NA	NA	TRBJ1-2	TGTGCCAGCAGCCAAGATCAGAGAGGCTACACCTTC	CASSQDQRGYTF
TRBV25-1	NA	NA	TRBJ1-1	TGTGCCAGCAGTGCGGGACTGAACACTGAAGCTTTCTTT	CASSAGLNTEAFF
TRBV5-1	NA	NA	TRBJ1-6	TGCGCCAGCAGCTTGACAATGTACAGGCCAAATAATTCACCCCTCCACTTT	CASSLTMYRPNNSPLHF
TRBV4-2	NA	NA	TRBJ1-1	TGTGCCAGCGGGACCACGCCGGCCATGGTCACTGAAGCTTTCTTT	CASGTTPAMVTEAFF
TRBV5-6	NA	NA	TRBJ2-1	TGTGCCAGCAGCAACACAGGGTACAATGAGCAGTTCTTC	CASSNTGYNEQFF
TRBV19	TRBD2	NA	TRBJ2-2	TGTGCCAGTAGTATCGGCGGGAGAGGAACCGGGGAGCTGTTTTTT	CASSIGGRGTGELFF
TRBV7-3	NA	NA	TRBJ1-6	TGTGCCAGCAGCGTCAACAGGAATTCACCCCTCCACTTT	CASSVNRNSPLHF
TRBV7-9	NA	few	TRBJ2-5	TGTGCCAGCAGCTTAGTCGTGGAGACCCAGTACTTC	CASSLVVETQYF